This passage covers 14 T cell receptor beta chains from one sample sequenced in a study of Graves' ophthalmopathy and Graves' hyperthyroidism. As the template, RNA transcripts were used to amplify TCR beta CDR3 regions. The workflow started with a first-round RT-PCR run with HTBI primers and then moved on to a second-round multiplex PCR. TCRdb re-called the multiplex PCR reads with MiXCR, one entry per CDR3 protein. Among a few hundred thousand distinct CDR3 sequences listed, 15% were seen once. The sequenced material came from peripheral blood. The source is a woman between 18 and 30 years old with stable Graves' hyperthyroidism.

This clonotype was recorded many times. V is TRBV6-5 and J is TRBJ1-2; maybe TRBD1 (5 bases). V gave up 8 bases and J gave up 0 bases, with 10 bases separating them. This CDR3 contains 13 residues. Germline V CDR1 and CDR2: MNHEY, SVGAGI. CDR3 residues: CASGGAANYGYTF. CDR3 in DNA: TGTGCCAGCGGCGGGGCAGCTAACTATGGCTACACCTTC.

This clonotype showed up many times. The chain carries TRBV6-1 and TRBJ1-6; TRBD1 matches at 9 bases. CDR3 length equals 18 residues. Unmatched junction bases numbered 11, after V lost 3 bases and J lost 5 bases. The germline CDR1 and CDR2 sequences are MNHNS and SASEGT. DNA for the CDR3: TGTGCCAGCAGTGATTTGGGACAGGGTCTCGCGAATAATTCACCCCTCCACTTT. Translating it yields CASSDLGQGLANNSPLHF.

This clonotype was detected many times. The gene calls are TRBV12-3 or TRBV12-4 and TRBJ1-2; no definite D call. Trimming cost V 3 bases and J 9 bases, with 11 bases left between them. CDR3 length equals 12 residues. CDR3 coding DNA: TGTGCCAGCAGTTTGGAGCCCACCAGCTACACCTTC. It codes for CASSLEPTSYTF.

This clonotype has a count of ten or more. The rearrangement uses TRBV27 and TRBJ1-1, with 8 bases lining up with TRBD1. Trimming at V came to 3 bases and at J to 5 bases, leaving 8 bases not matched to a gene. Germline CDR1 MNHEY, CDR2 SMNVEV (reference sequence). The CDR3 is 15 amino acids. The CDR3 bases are TGTGCCAGCAGTTTCTCCCAGGGGGCTGGGACTGAAGCTTTCTTT. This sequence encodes CASSFSQGAGTEAFF.

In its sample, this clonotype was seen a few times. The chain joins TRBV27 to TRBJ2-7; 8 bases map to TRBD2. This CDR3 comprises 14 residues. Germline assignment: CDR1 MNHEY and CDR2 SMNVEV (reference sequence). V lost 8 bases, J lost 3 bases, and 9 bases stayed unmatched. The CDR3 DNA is TGTGCCAGCGGGTTCGGGGGGGGCAACTACGAGCAGTACTTC. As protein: CASGFGGGNYEQYF.

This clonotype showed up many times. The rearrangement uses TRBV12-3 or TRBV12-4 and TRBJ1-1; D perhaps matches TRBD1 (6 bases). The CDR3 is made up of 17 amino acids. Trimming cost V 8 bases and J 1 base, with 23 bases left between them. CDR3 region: CASGKNRVAGRNTEAFF. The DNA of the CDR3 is TGTGCCAGCGGAAAAAACAGGGTCGCGGGCAGGAACACTGAAGCTTTCTTT.

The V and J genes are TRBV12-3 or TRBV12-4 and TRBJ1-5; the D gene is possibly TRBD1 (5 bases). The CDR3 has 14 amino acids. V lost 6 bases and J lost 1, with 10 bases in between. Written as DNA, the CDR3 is TGTGCCAGCAGATGGTCAGGGAGCAATCAGCCCCAGCATTTT. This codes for CASRWSGSNQPQHF.

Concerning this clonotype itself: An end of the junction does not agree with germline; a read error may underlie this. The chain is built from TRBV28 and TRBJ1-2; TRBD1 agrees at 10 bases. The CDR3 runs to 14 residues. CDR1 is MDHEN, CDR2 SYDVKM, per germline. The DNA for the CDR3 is TGTGGCAGCAGTTTAGCCGGGACAGGGGATGGCTACACCTTC. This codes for CGSSLAGTGDGYTF.

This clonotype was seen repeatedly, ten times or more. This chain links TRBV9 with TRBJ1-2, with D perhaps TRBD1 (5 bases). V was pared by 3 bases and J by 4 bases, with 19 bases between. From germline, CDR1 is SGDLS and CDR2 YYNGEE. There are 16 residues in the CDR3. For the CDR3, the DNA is TGTGCCAGCAGCGGTAGGGGCCCGGGGAGTTTCTATGGCTACACCTTC. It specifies CASSGRGPGSFYGYTF.

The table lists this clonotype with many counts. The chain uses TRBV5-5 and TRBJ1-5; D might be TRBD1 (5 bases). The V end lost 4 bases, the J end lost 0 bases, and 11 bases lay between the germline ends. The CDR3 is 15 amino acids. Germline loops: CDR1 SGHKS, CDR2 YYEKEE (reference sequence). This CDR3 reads CASSMQGVSNQPQHF. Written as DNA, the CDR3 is TGTGCCAGCAGCATGCAGGGAGTTAGCAATCAGCCCCAGCATTTT.

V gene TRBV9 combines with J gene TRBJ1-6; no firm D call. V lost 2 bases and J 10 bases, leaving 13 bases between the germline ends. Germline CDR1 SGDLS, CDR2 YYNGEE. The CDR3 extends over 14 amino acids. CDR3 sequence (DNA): TGTGCCAGCAGCGTTAGTACATCGGGATCACCCCTCCACTTT. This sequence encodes CASSVSTSGSPLHF.

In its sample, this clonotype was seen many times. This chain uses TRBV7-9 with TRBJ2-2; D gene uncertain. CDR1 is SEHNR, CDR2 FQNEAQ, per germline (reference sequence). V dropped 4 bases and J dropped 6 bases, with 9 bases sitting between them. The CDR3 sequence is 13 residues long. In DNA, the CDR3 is TGTGCCAGCAGCTCCAATGTGGCCGGGGAGCTGTTTTTT. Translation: CASSSNVAGELFF.

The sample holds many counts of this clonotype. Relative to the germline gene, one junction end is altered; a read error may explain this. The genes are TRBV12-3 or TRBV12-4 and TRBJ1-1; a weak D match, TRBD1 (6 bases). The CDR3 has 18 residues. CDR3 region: CASTLGLGGVSVNTEAFF. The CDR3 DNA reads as TGTGCCAGCACTTTAGGGCTAGGGGGAGTGTCGGTTAACACTGAAGCTTTCTTT.

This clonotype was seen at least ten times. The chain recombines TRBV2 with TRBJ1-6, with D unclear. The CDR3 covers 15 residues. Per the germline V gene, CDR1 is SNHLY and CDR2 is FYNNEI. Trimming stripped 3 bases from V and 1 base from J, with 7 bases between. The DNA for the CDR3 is TGTGCCAGCAGTGAGGCGGGTTCCTATAATTCACCCCTCCACTTT. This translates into CASSEAGSYNSPLHF. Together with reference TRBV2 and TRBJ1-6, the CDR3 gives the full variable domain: EPEVTQTPSHQVTQMGQEVILRCVPISNHLYFYWYRQILGQKVEFLVSFYNNEISEKSEIFDDQFSVERPDGSNFTLKIRSTKLEDSAMYFCASSEAGSYNSPLHFGNGTRLTVT.